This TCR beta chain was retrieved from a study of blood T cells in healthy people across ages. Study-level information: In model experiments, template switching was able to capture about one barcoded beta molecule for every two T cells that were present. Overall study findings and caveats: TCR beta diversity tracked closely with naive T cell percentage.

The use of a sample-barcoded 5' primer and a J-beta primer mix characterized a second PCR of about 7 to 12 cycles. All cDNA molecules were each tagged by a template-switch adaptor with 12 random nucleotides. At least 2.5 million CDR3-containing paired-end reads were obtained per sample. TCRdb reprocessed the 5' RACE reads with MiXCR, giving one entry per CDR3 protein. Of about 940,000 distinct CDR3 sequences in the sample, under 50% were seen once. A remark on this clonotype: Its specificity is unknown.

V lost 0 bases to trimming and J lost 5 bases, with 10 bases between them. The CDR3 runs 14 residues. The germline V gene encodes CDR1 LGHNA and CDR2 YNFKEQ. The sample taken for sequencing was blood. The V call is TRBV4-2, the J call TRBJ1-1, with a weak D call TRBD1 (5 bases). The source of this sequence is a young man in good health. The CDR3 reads CASSQEKGYTEAFF. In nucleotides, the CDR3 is TGTGCCAGCAGCCAAGAGAAGGGGTATACTGAAGCTTTCTTT.